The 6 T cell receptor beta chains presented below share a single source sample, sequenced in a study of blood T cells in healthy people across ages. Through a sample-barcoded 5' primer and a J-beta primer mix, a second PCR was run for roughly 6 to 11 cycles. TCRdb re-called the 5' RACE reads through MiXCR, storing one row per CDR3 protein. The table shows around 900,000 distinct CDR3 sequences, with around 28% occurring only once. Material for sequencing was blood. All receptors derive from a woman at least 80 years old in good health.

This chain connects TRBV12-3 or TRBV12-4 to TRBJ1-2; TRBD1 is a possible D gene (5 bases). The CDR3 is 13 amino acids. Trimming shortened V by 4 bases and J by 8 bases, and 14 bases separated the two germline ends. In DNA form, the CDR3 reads TGTGCCAGCAGTTCCGGTGTTAGGGGAGGCTACACCTTC. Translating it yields CASSSGVRGGYTF.

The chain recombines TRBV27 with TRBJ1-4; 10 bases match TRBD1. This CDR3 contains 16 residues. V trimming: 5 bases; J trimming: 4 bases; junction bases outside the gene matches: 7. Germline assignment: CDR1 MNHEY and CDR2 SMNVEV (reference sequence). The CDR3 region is CASSPDRGRDNEKLFF. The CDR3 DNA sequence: TGTGCCAGCAGTCCTGACAGGGGGCGAGATAATGAAAAACTGTTTTTT.

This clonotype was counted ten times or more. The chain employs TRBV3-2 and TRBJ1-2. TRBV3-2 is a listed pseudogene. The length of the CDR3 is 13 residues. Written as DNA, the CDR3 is TGTGCCAGCAGCCAAGCCTCACACTATGGCTACACCTTC. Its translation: CASSQASHYGYTF.

CDR3 bases: TGTGCCACCAGTTGCACAGGACAGGGGGCGGGTGAGCAGTTCTTC. As protein: CATSCTGQGAGEQFF. J is TRBJ2-1 and V is TRBV24-1; 11 bases align to TRBD1. With V trimmed by 6 bases and J by 9 bases, 9 bases remained unmatched. This CDR3 is 15 amino acids long. In germline, CDR1 is KGHDR, CDR2 SFDVKD.

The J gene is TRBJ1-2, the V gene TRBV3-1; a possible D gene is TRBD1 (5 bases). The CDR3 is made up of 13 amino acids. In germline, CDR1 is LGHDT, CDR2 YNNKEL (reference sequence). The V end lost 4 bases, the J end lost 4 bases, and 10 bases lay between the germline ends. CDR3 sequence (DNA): TGTGCCAGCAGCCCTCGACAGACCTATGGCTACACCTTC. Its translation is CASSPRQTYGYTF.

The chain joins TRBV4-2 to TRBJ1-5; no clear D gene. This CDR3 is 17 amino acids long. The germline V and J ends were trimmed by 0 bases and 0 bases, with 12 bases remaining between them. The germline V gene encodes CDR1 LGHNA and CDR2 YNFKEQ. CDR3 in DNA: TGTGCCAGCAGCCAAGAGGTCCGGAGGGATAGCAATCAGCCCCAGCATTTT. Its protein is CASSQEVRRDSNQPQHF.